These T cell receptor beta chains were read from a single sample in a study of radiotherapy plus CTLA-4 blockade in lung cancer. Sequenced by immunoSEQ multiplex PCR; TCRdb stores in-frame clones only, minus some. This sample yields about 91,000 clones, of which less than 80% are seen a single time; roughly an eighth belongs to the top ten. Source: peripheral blood, taken from a patient treated with radiotherapy plus ipilimumab. Receptors originate from a human donor with non-small cell lung cancer that progressed on radiotherapy plus ipilimumab. CDR3s include the opening cysteine and the closing phenylalanine or tryptophan. D genes are given only for firm matches. Clone size is not always given. Where it is, it says once, few, many or a class for expanded clones.

d_gene,abundance,v_gene,j_gene,CDR3aa,CDR3nt
.,few,TRBV4-2,TRBJ2-5,CASSPGDSGAQETQYF,TGTGCCAGCAGCCCCGGCGACTCCGGGGCCCAAGAGACCCAGTACTTC
.,.,TRBV6-6,TRBJ2-5,CASKPRGNLQETQYF,TGTGCCAGCAAGCCCCGGGGGAACCTCCAAGAGACCCAGTACTTC
TRBD2,once,TRBV19,TRBJ2-1,CASSTRGASGRGNEQFF,TGTGCCAGTAGTACAAGGGGCGCTAGCGGGAGAGGGAATGAGCAGTTCTTC
.,.,TRBV7-2,TRBJ1-5,CASSPNLAGLSNQPQHF,TGTGCCAGCAGCCCAAATTTGGCAGGCCTTAGCAATCAGCCCCAGCATTTT
TRBD1,.,TRBV7-3,TRBJ2-7,CASSLAGGTYEQYF,TGTGCCAGCAGCTTGGCAGGGGGCACCTACGAGCAGTACTTC
.,.,TRBV6-5,TRBJ1-4,CASSYRQGGEKLFF,TGTGCCAGCAGTTATAGGCAGGGAGGTGAAAAACTGTTTTTT
.,few,TRBV7-7,TRBJ2-6,CASSLGAGGANVLTF,TGTGCCAGCAGCTTGGGGGCGGGAGGGGCCAACGTCCTGACTTTC
TRBD2,few,TRBV7-6,TRBJ2-1,CASSPRGGLANNEQFF,TGTGCCAGCAGCCCCAGGGGCGGACTAGCGAACAATGAGCAGTTCTTC
.,.,TRBV5-4,TRBJ1-3,CASSSETRGNTIYF,TGTGCCAGCAGCTCGGAGACGCGTGGAAACACCATATATTTT
TRBD2,once,TRBV28,TRBJ2-3,CASSSSSGFTDTQYF,TGTGCCAGCAGTTCCTCTAGCGGGTTCACAGATACGCAGTATTTT
TRBD2,.,TRBV5-1,TRBJ2-1,CASSPSGMSSYNEQFF,TGCGCCAGCAGCCCTAGCGGGATGAGCTCCTACAATGAGCAGTTCTTC
.,.,TRBV5-6,TRBJ2-2,CASSPASRGTGELFF,TGTGCCAGCAGCCCAGCATCCCGAGGTACCGGGGAGCTGTTTTTT
TRBD1,.,TRBV10-3,TRBJ2-1,CAISEGQGAAEQFF,TGTGCCATCAGTGAGGGACAGGGGGCGGCTGAGCAGTTCTTC
TRBD1,few,TRBV28,TRBJ1-5,CASYGQGAGQPQHF,TGTGCCAGCTATGGACAGGGGGCTGGTCAGCCCCAGCATTTT
.,.,TRBV6-6,TRBJ2-2,CASSLVDGELFF,TGTGCCAGCAGCCTAGTTGACGGGGAGCTGTTTTTT
.,.,TRBV2,TRBJ1-1,CASSGTSMNTEAFF,TGTGCCAGCAGTGGGACATCCATGAACACTGAAGCTTTCTTT
.,.,TRBV5-4,TRBJ2-4,CASSSTRDLNIQYF,TGTGCCAGCAGTTCGACCCGGGACCTAAACATTCAGTACTTC
TRBD1,.,TRBV5-1,TRBJ1-4,CASRTTGVANEKLFF,TGCGCCAGCAGAACCACAGGGGTAGCTAATGAAAAACTGTTTTTT
.,.,TRBV5-1,TRBJ1-3,CASSLQGMISGNTIYF,TGCGCCAGCAGCTTGCAGGGGATGATATCTGGAAACACCATATATTTT
.,.,TRBV27,TRBJ2-7,CASSGPETAYEQYF,TGTGCCAGCAGTGGTCCCGAGACAGCCTACGAGCAGTACTTC
.,few,TRBV5-1,TRBJ1-1,CASSWNGGGGTEAFF,TGCGCCAGCAGCTGGAACGGGGGCGGGGGCACTGAAGCTTTCTTT
.,.,TRBV6-5,TRBJ1-2,CASSFPHGGGGYGYTF,TGTGCCAGCAGTTTTCCCCACGGGGGTGGAGGCTATGGCTACACCTTC
.,.,TRBV7-9,TRBJ2-1,CASKATASYNEQFF,TGTGCCAGCAAAGCGACCGCCTCCTACAATGAGCAGTTCTTC
TRBD1,.,TRBV11-1,TRBJ2-7,CASSLQGAYEQYF,TGTGCCAGCAGCTTACAGGGGGCCTACGAGCAGTACTTC
.,once,TRBV18,TRBJ1-2,CASSPTEDLNYGYTF,TGTGCCAGCTCACCTACAGAGGATCTTAACTATGGCTACACCTTC
.,.,TRBV27,TRBJ2-7,CASSTGSYEQYF,TGTGCCAGCAGTACGGGCTCCTACGAGCAGTACTTC
TRBD1,.,TRBV7-2,TRBJ1-4,CASSLTPDRTEKLFF,TGTGCCAGCAGCTTAACTCCGGACAGGACTGAAAAACTGTTTTTT